Presented here are 28 T cell receptor beta chains from one specimen sequenced in a study of blood T cell repertoires in COVID-19. Sequencing used immunoSEQ multiplex PCR; TCRdb keeps in-frame clones, though not all of them. The sample holds about 410,000 clones, approximately 89% seen once. Sequencing used peripheral blood. These receptors originate from a woman aged 40 to 50 with COVID-19, enrolled during active disease.

The chain combines TRBV5-6 with TRBJ1-5, with D maybe TRBD1 (6 bases). Between the trimmed V and J ends, which lost 1 base and 3 bases, there was a span of 11 bases. The CDR3 runs to 15 residues. Germline V gene sequence: CDR1 SGHDT, CDR2 YYEEEE. CDR3 loop: CASSLLGGHNQPQHF. The CDR3 DNA reads as TGTGCCAGCAGCTTGTTGGGGGGGCACAATCAGCCCCAGCATTTT. The variable domain in full, completed from reference TRBV5-6 and TRBJ1-5, reads DAGVTQSPTHLIKTRGQQVTLRCSPKSGHDTVSWYQQALGQGPQFIFQYYEEEERQRGNFPDRFSGHQFPNYSSELNVNALLLGDSALYLCASSLLGGHNQPQHFGDGTRLSIL.

CDR3 nucleotide sequence: TGTGCCAGCAGTACCCCACCGACTAGAACCACCTACGAGCAGTACTTC. This translates into CASSTPPTRTTYEQYF. The J gene is TRBJ2-7, the V gene TRBV6-2 or TRBV6-3; possibly TRBD2 for D (6 bases). The germline V and J ends were trimmed by 5 bases and 2 bases, with 19 bases remaining between them. The CDR3 is 16 amino acids. Germline CDR1 reads MNHEY; CDR2 reads SVGEGT.

This clone is a singleton in its sample. V gene TRBV9 combines with J gene TRBJ1-6; weak D call: TRBD1 (5 bases). V was shortened by 3 bases and J by 4 bases, with 11 bases between the two germline ends. This CDR3 is built from 15 residues. Germline values: CDR1 SGDLS, CDR2 YYNGEE. The CDR3: CASSASTAYNSPLHF. CDR3 bases: TGTGCCAGCAGCGCCTCGACAGCATATAATTCACCCCTCCACTTT.

This chain links TRBV27 with TRBJ2-1, with 9 nucleotides matching TRBD1. This CDR3 is 18 amino acids long. Germline assignment: CDR1 MNHEY and CDR2 SMNVEV (reference sequence). Trimming cost V 2 bases and J 0 bases; bases outside gene matches: 8. The CDR3 sequence: CASSLRGQGSSSYNEQFF. For the CDR3, the DNA is TGTGCCAGCAGTTTACGGGGACAGGGATCCTCCTCCTACAATGAGCAGTTCTTC.

The J gene is TRBJ1-5, the V gene TRBV11-2, with D perhaps TRBD1 (6 bases). The CDR3 loop spans 14 amino acids. Trimming shortened V by 4 bases and J by 3 bases, and 10 bases separated the two germline ends. The germline gives CDR1 SGHAT, CDR2 FQNNGV. The CDR3 sequence: CASSSGHINQPQHF. In nucleotides, the CDR3 is TGTGCCAGCAGCTCGGGACACATCAATCAGCCCCAGCATTTT.

As concerns this clone: This CDR3 is also generated by other DNA sequences in the sample. The J gene is TRBJ1-5, the V gene TRBV28; D uncertain. Germline lookup yields CDR1 MDHEN and CDR2 SYDVKM. Trimming shortened V by 3 bases and J by 6 bases, and 6 bases separated the two germline ends. The CDR3 contains 12 residues. The CDR3 DNA is TGTGCCAGCAGTTTGACGGGTCAGCCCCAGCATTTT. This translates into CASSLTGQPQHF. The full variable domain, with the rest looked up from reference TRBV28 and TRBJ1-5, is DVKVTQSSRYLVKRTGEKVFLECVQDMDHENMFWYRQDPGLGLRLIYFSYDVKMKEKGDIPEGYSVSREKKERFSLILESASTNQTSMYLCASSLTGQPQHFGDGTRLSIL.

V is TRBV10-3 and J is TRBJ1-4; 8 nucleotides align to TRBD1. Germline loops: CDR1 ENHRY, CDR2 SYGVKD. Trimming cost V 3 bases and J 8 bases; bases outside gene matches: 8. The CDR3 contains 15 residues. The CDR3 DNA is TGTGCCATCAGTGACTCCGGACAGGGAGAGGAAAAACTGTTTTTT. Amino acid sequence: CAISDSGQGEEKLFF.

This chain uses TRBV30 with TRBJ1-5, with D hard to call. This CDR3 spans 16 amino acids. The ends were cut back, 0 bases at V and 2 bases at J, with 14 bases in the middle. Per the germline V gene, CDR1 is GTSNPN and CDR2 is SVGIG (reference sequence). CDR3 bases: TGTGCCTGGAGTGTTCGGGGTAGGGTTCGCAATCAGCCCCAGCATTTT. The encoded protein is CAWSVRGRVRNQPQHF.

The rearrangement uses TRBV5-1 and TRBJ1-6, with 7 positions matching TRBD1. V dropped 4 bases and J dropped 9; count of bases not matched to a gene: 16. Per germline, CDR1 SGHRS and CDR2 YFSETQ. This CDR3 spans 17 amino acids. The CDR3 DNA sequence: TGCGCCAGCAGCCCGCGTCAGGGGGGAGATAGGATTTCACCCCTCCACTTT. Its translation: CASSPRQGGDRISPLHF.

This chain uses TRBV30 with TRBJ1-2; unclear D gene. Between the trimmed V and J ends, which lost 0 bases and 5 bases, there was a span of 7 bases. Germline V gene lookup returns CDR1 GTSNPN and CDR2 SVGIG (reference sequence). The CDR3 is 12 amino acids. The CDR3 protein is CAWSVGQYGYTF. The CDR3 DNA reads TGTGCCTGGAGTGTTGGTCAGTATGGCTACACCTTC.

The chain joins TRBV5-4 to TRBJ2-7; TRBD2 matches 13 bases. The CDR3 is 15 residues long. Unmatched junction bases numbered 4, after V lost 3 bases and J lost 4 bases. Germline values: CDR1 SGHNT, CDR2 YYREEE (reference sequence). The CDR3 loop reads CASSSGLAGAYEQYF. In nucleotides, the CDR3 is TGTGCCAGCAGCTCCGGACTAGCGGGAGCTTACGAGCAGTACTTC.

This rearrangement joins TRBV7-8 to TRBJ1-4; D is possibly TRBD1 (5 bases). This CDR3 has 17 residues. Between the trimmed V and J ends, which lost 0 bases and 1 base, there was a span of 12 bases. Germline V gene sequence: CDR1 SGHVS, CDR2 FQNEAQ. In nucleotides, the CDR3 is TGTGCCAGCAGCTTAGCGGGGGGGAGGGGAACTAATGAAAAACTGTTTTTT. Amino acids: CASSLAGGRGTNEKLFF. Complete variable domain (other parts from reference TRBV7-8 and TRBJ1-4): GAGVSQSPRYKVAKRGQDVALRCDPISGHVSLFWYQQALGQGPEFLTYFQNEAQLDKSGLPSDRFFAERPEGSVSTLKIQRTQQEDSAVYLCASSLAGGRGTNEKLFFGSGTQLSVL.

The rearrangement links TRBV5-4 to TRBJ2-3, with 7 bases identical to TRBD1. Germline V gene sequence: CDR1 SGHNT, CDR2 YYREEE (reference sequence). The CDR3 runs 13 residues. Germline trimming cut 4 bases from V and 10 bases from J; bases unmatched to any gene: 9. CDR3 in amino acids: CASSADRQGPQYF. CDR3 nucleotide sequence: TGTGCCAGCAGCGCGGATCGACAGGGTCCGCAGTATTTT.

CDR3 DNA sequence: TGCAGCGTTGATACAGGGAAAGGCACTGAAGCTTTCTTT. Translated: CSVDTGKGTEAFF. V is TRBV29-1 and J is TRBJ1-1; tentatively, D is TRBD1 (6 bases). V was shortened by 3 bases and J by 4 bases, with 12 bases between the two germline ends. The CDR3 is made up of 13 amino acids. The germline CDR1 and CDR2 sequences are SQVTM and ANQGSEA.

The rearrangement links TRBV20-1 to TRBJ2-5; 8 bases match TRBD2. V lost 3 bases, J lost 5 bases, and 8 bases stayed unmatched. This CDR3 is built from 14 residues. The germline CDR1 and CDR2 sequences are DFQATT and SNEGSKA (reference sequence). The CDR3 nucleotides read TGCAGTGCTAGTATGGGACTAGGGGCGGAGACCCAGTACTTC. This codes for CSASMGLGAETQYF.

Concerning this clone: At the DNA level, this CDR3 is encoded by other sequences in the same sample as well. The rearrangement links TRBV19 to TRBJ2-1, with D unresolved. Germline-derived CDR1 and CDR2 are LNHDA and SQIVND (reference sequence). The CDR3 runs to 11 residues. Trimming pared 4 bases from V and 7 bases from J, leaving 5 bases between. The CDR3 reads CASSTLNEQFF. CDR3 bases: TGTGCCAGTAGTACGTTAAATGAGCAGTTCTTC.

The V call is TRBV5-4, the J call TRBJ1-6, with 8 bases that match TRBD1. V lost 5 bases and J lost 9; bases outside the gene matches: 7. Germline V gene sequence: CDR1 SGHNT, CDR2 YYREEE (reference sequence). CDR3 length equals 14 residues. The CDR3 protein is CASSSQGAISPLHF. DNA for the CDR3: TGTGCCAGCAGTTCTCAGGGGGCGATTTCACCCCTCCACTTT.

This clone came up once. The J gene is TRBJ1-3, the V gene TRBV7-3; the D gene is possibly TRBD1 (6 bases). Looked up from germline, CDR1 is SGHTA and CDR2 is FQGTGA. Between the trimmed V and J ends, which lost 2 bases and 2 bases, there was a span of 10 bases. The CDR3 is 15 amino acids. The CDR3 nucleotides read TGTGCCAGCAGCTTATTGGGGGGGCCTGGAAACACCATATATTTT. As protein: CASSLLGGPGNTIYF.

This clone was detected only once. The chain couples TRBV28 to TRBJ2-7; D might be TRBD1 (6 bases). V lost 1 base to trimming and J lost 1 base, with 11 bases between them. The CDR3 consists of 15 residues. The V gene's germline CDR1 is MDHEN and CDR2 SYDVKM. CDR3 sequence reads: CASSLSYQGSYEQYF. In nucleotides, the CDR3 is TGTGCCAGCAGTTTATCCTATCAGGGGTCCTACGAGCAGTACTTC.

The chain links TRBV30 to TRBJ1-2; D uncertain. This CDR3 comprises 10 residues. CDR1 is GTSNPN and CDR2 is SVGIG in the germline V gene (reference sequence). Trimming left V 5 bases short and J 4 bases short, with 5 bases between. The CDR3 is CAWQSYGYTF. The CDR3, as DNA: TGTGCCTGGCAGTCCTATGGCTACACCTTC.

To note about this clone: Compared with germline, one end of the junction differs, possibly owing to a read error. The V gene is TRBV28, the J gene TRBJ1-2; possibly TRBD1 for D (5 bases). This CDR3 spans 12 amino acids. Germline CDR1 is MDHEN and CDR2 is SYDVKM. CDR3 coding DNA: TGTGCCAGCAGATCCGGGGGAAGACTATCCCTATTC. Protein: CASRSGGRLSLF.

V and J are TRBV28 and TRBJ2-5; 8 bases match TRBD2. The CDR3 has 14 amino acids. The V segment lost 8 bases and the J segment 5 bases; nucleotides outside the gene matches: 10. Germline V gives CDR1 MDHEN, CDR2 SYDVKM. This chain's CDR3 is CASSLSGRRETQYF. CDR3 nucleotide sequence: TGTGCCAGCTCTTTGAGCGGGAGACGGGAGACCCAGTACTTC.

The chain uses TRBV28 and TRBJ1-6; possible D gene TRBD1, 6 bases. The V end was cut by 8 bases, the J end by 7 bases, with 12 bases between. The germline V gene has CDR1 MDHEN and CDR2 SYDVKM. The CDR3 is 13 amino acids. CDR3 nucleotides: TGTGCCAGCCTAAGGGGGGGGAATTCACCCCTCCACTTT. Its translation: CASLRGGNSPLHF. The full variable domain, completed using reference TRBV28 and TRBJ1-6, is DVKVTQSSRYLVKRTGEKVFLECVQDMDHENMFWYRQDPGLGLRLIYFSYDVKMKEKGDIPEGYSVSREKKERFSLILESASTNQTSMYLCASLRGGNSPLHFGNGTRLTVT.

This chain links TRBV5-1 with TRBJ1-5, with D possibly TRBD1 on 5 matching bases. The germline V and J ends were trimmed by 7 bases and 3 bases, with 11 bases remaining between them. Germline lookup yields CDR1 SGHRS and CDR2 YFSETQ. There are 13 residues in the CDR3. The CDR3 is CASGRDPNQPQHF. In nucleotides, the CDR3 is TGCGCCAGCGGGAGGGACCCCAATCAGCCCCAGCATTTT.

This clone showed up just once. The J gene is TRBJ2-5, the V gene TRBV27; possibly TRBD1 for D (7 bases). Trimming removed 5 bases at V and 4 bases at J, with 14 bases between. The CDR3 loop spans 14 amino acids. Per germline, CDR1 MNHEY and CDR2 SMNVEV (reference sequence). CDR3: CASSPRDSLETQYF. The CDR3 coding sequence is TGTGCCAGCAGTCCGCGGGACAGTTTAGAGACCCAGTACTTC.

V and J are TRBV12-3 or TRBV12-4 and TRBJ2-7, with D possibly being TRBD2 (6 bases). CDR3 size: 13 residues. V was trimmed by 2 bases and J by 7 bases, leaving 12 bases between them. This CDR3 is CASSLSAGKEQYF. Here the CDR3 DNA reads TGTGCCAGCAGTTTATCTGCGGGGAAAGAGCAGTACTTC.

The rearrangement links TRBV2 to TRBJ1-1; D gene uncertain. Trimming removed 7 bases from V and 10 bases from J, with 13 bases in between. Germline V gene sequence: CDR1 SNHLY, CDR2 FYNNEI. CDR3 length: 11 amino acids. CDR3 protein: CASKEEYIAFF. As DNA, the CDR3 is TGTGCCAGCAAGGAGGAATATATAGCTTTCTTT.

V is TRBV7-2 and J is TRBJ2-7; a possible D gene is TRBD1 (5 bases). V lost 4 bases and J 0 bases, leaving 7 bases between the germline ends. From germline, CDR1 is SGHTA and CDR2 FQGNSA. The CDR3 has 13 residues. The CDR3 protein is CASSYRFSYEQYF. CDR3 in DNA: TGTGCCAGCAGCTACAGGTTCTCCTACGAGCAGTACTTC.